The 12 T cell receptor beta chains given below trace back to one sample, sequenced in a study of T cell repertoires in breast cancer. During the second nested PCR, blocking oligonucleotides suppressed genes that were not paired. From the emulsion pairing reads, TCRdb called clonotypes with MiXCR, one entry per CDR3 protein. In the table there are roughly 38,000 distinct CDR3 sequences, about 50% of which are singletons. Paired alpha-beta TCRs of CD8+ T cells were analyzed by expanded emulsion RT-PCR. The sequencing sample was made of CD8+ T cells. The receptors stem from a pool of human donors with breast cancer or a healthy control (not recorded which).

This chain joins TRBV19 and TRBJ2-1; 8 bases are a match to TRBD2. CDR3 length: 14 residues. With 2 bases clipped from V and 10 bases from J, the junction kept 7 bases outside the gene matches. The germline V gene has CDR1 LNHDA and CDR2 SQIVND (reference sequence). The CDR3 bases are TGTGCCAGTAGTATAAAAGCGGGGGCAATGGAGCAGTTCTTC. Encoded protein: CASSIKAGAMEQFF.

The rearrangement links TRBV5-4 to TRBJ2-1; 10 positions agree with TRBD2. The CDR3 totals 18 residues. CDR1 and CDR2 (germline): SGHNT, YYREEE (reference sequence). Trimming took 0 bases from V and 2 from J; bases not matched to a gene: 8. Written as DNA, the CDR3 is TGTGCCAGCAGCTTGGACCTATTAGCGGGAGGAACCTACAATGAGCAGTTCTTC. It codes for CASSLDLLAGGTYNEQFF.

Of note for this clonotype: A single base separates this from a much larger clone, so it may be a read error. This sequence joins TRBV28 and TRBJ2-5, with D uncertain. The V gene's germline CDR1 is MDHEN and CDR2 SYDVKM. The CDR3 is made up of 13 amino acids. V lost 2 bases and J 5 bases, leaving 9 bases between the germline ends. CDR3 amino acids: CASSLSLSETQYF. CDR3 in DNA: TGTGCCAGCAGTTTAAGTCTAAGTGAGACCCAGTACTTC. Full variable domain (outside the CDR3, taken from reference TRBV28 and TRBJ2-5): DVKVTQSSRYLVKRTGEKVFLECVQDMDHENMFWYRQDPGLGLRLIYFSYDVKMKEKGDIPEGYSVSREKKERFSLILESASTNQTSMYLCASSLSLSETQYFGPGTRLLVL.

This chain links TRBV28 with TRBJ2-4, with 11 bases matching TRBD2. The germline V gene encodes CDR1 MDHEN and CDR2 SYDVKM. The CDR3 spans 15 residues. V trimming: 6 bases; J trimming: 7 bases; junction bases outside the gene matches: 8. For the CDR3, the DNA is TGTGCCAGCAGCCTACCCGCTAGCGGGGGGAACATTCAGTACTTC. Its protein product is CASSLPASGGNIQYF.

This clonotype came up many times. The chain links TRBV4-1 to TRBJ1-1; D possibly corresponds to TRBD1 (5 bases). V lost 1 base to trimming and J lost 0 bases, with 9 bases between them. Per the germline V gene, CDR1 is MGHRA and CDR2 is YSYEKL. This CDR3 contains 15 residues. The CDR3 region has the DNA TGCGCCAGCAGCCAAGGGGGCGGGTTGAACACTGAAGCTTTCTTT. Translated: CASSQGGGLNTEAFF.

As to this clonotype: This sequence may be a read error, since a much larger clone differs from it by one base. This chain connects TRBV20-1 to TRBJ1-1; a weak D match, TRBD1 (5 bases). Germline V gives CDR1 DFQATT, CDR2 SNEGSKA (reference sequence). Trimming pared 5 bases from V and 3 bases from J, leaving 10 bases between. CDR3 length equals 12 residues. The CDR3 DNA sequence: TGCAGTGCTTGGGACGGCCACACTGAAGCTTTCTTT. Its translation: CSAWDGHTEAFF.

CDR3 coding DNA: TGCAGTGCTAGAAGGCAAGGCTCCTACGAGCAGTACTTC. It specifies CSARRQGSYEQYF. This chain links TRBV20-1 with TRBJ2-7; D gene ambiguous. The CDR3 loop spans 13 amino acids. Germline CDR1 and CDR2: DFQATT and SNEGSKA (reference sequence). V was trimmed by 2 bases and J by 0 bases, leaving 8 bases between them.

The chain's CDR3 is CSARDIRDRGDTEAFF. CDR3 sequence (DNA): TGCAGTGCTAGAGATATTCGGGACAGGGGGGACACTGAAGCTTTCTTT. J is TRBJ1-1 and V is TRBV20-1; 11 nucleotides line up with TRBD1. The CDR3 runs to 16 residues. Germline values: CDR1 DFQATT, CDR2 SNEGSKA (reference sequence). After removal of 0 bases from V and 3 bases from J, the junction contained 6 bases not matched to a gene.

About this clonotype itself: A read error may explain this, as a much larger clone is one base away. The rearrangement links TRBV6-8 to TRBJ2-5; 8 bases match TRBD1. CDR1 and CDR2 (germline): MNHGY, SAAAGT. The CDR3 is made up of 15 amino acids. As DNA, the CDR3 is TGTGCCGGCAGTTTCGGACAGGGAACCCAAGAGACCCAGTACTTC. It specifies CAGSFGQGTQETQYF.

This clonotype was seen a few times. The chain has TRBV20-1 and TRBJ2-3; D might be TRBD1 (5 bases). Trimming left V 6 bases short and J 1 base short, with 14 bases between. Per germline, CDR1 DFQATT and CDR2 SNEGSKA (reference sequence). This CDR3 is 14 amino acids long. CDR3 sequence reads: CSATQGGGTDTQYF. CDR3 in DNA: TGCAGTGCCACTCAGGGCGGAGGCACAGATACGCAGTATTTT.

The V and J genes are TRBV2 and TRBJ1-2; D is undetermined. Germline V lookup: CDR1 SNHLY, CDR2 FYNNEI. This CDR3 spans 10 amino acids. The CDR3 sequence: CVLGDYGYTF. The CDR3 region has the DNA TGTGTCCTTGGGGATTATGGCTACACCTTC.

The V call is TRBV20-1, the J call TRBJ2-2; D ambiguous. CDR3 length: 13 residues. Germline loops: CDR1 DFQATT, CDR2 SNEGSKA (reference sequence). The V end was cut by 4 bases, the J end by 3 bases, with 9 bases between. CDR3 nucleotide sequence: TGCAGTGCTACTAGAGAGGACACCGGGGAGCTGTTTTTT. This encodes CSATREDTGELFF.